The present T cell receptor beta chain was sequenced within a study of shared clonotypes between healthy human individuals. Germline values: CDR1 SGHAT, CDR2 FQNNGV. With 8 bases removed from V and 5 bases from J, the gap between germline ends came to 5 bases. There are 10 residues in the CDR3. It was CD45RO-negative cells, positively selected for CCR7, that made up naive CD8 cells, with terminally differentiated effector memory CD45RA+ cells excluded. The assay was immunoSEQ multiplex PCR, and TCRdb's table has in-frame clones only and misses some. In the table there are over 750,000 clones, around 96% of which are singletons.

J is TRBJ2-3 and V is TRBV11-2, with unresolved D. Source material: naive CD8+ T cells sorted from blood. The sequence was obtained from a man aged 25-40 years in good health. The CDR3 spells CASARDTQYF. In nucleotides, the CDR3 is TGTGCCAGCGCGAGAGATACGCAGTATTTT. The full variable domain, rest sourced from reference TRBV11-2 and TRBJ2-3, is EAGVAQSPRYKIIEKRQSVAFWCNPISGHATLYWYQQILGQGPKLLIQFQNNGVVDDSQLPKDRFSAERLKGVDSTLKIQPAKLEDSAVYLCASARDTQYFGPGTRLTVL.